This TCR beta chain was sequenced in a study of T cell repertoires in ileal Crohn's disease. Study at large: Median disease duration was 7.9 years; 30% to 35% smoked at surgery.

Eligibility required adulthood, ileal or ileocolonic Crohn's disease and indicated ileocolonic resection. Concerning this clone: Its specificity is not known.

General observations from the study: Active smokers at surgery had more clonal expansions than non-smokers. All patients with clonality above 26.8% had endoscopic recurrence.

V was clipped by 5 bases and J by 4 bases; unmatched bases: 3. CDR3 length equals 14 residues. Germline V lookup: CDR1 SNHLY, CDR2 FYNNEI. Produced via immunoSEQ multiplex PCR; TCRdb's table is partial and in-frame only. The sample includes roughly 4,500 clones, 60% to 85% of them seen just once. The clonotype was recovered from an adult with Crohn's disease. The rearrangement joins TRBV2 to TRBJ2-2; 8 nucleotides match TRBD2. The source material was ileal tissue. This CDR3 is CASSQREITGELFF. DNA of the CDR3: TGTGCCAGCAGTCAGCGGGAGATCACCGGGGAGCTGTTTTTT.